Listed here is a single TCR beta chain. The antigen is unknown. The data were taken from a study of blood T cells in healthy people across ages. Alongside a J-beta primer mix, a sample-barcoded 5' primer served in a second PCR lasting about 7 to 12 cycles. With 12 random nucleotides, a template-switch adaptor tagged each individual cDNA molecule. MiXCR, applied by TCRdb to the 5' RACE reads, yields one record per CDR3 protein. Altogether approximately 1.5 million distinct CDR3 sequences are present, 30% to 35% being singletons, with the ten largest covering roughly 10%. This CDR3 contains 12 residues. V lost 2 bases, J lost 8 bases, and 12 bases lay in between. Germline CDR1 and CDR2: GTSNPN and SVGIG (reference sequence). Findings of the study overall: Per million T cells, the diversity of TCR beta decreased roughly linearly as age advanced.

The V call is TRBV30, the J call TRBJ1-1, with D possibly being TRBD1 (6 bases). The specimen sequenced was blood. This clonotype was obtained from a woman in her 30s in good health. CDR3 nucleotide sequence: TGTGCCTGGAGTTTTGGGACAAGGGAAGCTTTCTTT. Its protein product is CAWSFGTREAFF.